This T cell receptor beta chain comes out of a study of regulatory T cells in long-lasting Graves disease. Regarding the study as a whole: Persistent Graves' patients showed less TCR diversity than newly diagnosed patients showed.

The CDR3 loop spans 11 amino acids. Germline lookup yields CDR1 MDHEN and CDR2 SYDVKM. The ends were cut back, 2 bases at V and 5 bases at J, with 4 bases in the middle. Stated time point: persistent/refractory GD, antithyroid drugs over 5 years with positive TRAb. From RNA extracted from PBMCs, the TCR library was made. This clonotype was counted ten times or more. The antigen remains unidentified. HTBI primers from iRepertoire and Arm-PCR of CDR3 regions yielded the TCR beta libraries. MiXCR was run by TCRdb on the multiplex PCR reads, yielding one entry per CDR3 protein. The sample carries over 350,000 distinct CDR3 sequences, less than 25% recorded once.

The chain links TRBV28 to TRBJ2-7; D is undetermined. The sequence came from a female donor with Graves disease. The source was peripheral blood mononuclear cells (PBMCs), collected when the disease was refractory, from a patient treated with antithyroid drugs. The CDR3 bases are TGTGCCAGCAGTTTACGAAACGAGCAGTACTTC. The encoded protein is CASSLRNEQYF.